One sample yielded the 7 T cell receptor beta chains listed below, sequenced in a study of blood T cell repertoires in COVID-19. Sequenced by immunoSEQ multiplex PCR; TCRdb stores in-frame clones only, minus some. The data show a few hundred thousand clones, approximately 90% seen once. The sample taken for sequencing was PBMCs or T cells enriched from blood (not recorded which). These receptors originate from a woman younger than 30 in a cohort exposed to, infected with or recovered from COVID-19 (not recorded which).

The chain employs TRBV27 and TRBJ2-7, with D possibly matching TRBD1 (6 bases). Trimming removed 4 bases at V and 2 bases at J, with 15 bases between. The CDR3 length is 15 residues. CDR1 MNHEY and CDR2 SMNVEV come from the germline V gene (reference sequence). The CDR3 sequence: CASSYSGVGAYEQYF. In DNA, the CDR3 is TGTGCCAGCAGTTACTCAGGGGTCGGAGCCTACGAGCAGTACTTC.

J is TRBJ2-7 and V is TRBV7-8; perhaps TRBD2 as D (6 bases). Germline CDR1 reads SGHVS; CDR2 reads FQNEAQ. Trimming took off 6 bases at V and 1 base at J, with 16 bases between the two ends. The CDR3 runs to 15 residues. CDR3 region: CASRAAGTPSYEQYF. CDR3 sequence (DNA): TGTGCCAGCAGGGCGGCTGGGACTCCGTCCTACGAGCAGTACTTC.

V usage is TRBV7-9 and J usage is TRBJ1-4; D possibly corresponds to TRBD1 (6 bases). This CDR3 comprises 13 residues. The V end was cut by 2 bases, the J end by 12 bases, with 13 bases between. Germline V CDR1 and CDR2: SEHNR, FQNEAQ (reference sequence). CDR3 sequence: CASSLKTGQELFF. For the CDR3, the DNA is TGTGCCAGCAGCTTAAAAACAGGGCAAGAACTGTTTTTT.

CDR3 sequence reads: CASSQGANTGELFF. The CDR3 nucleotides read TGTGCCAGCAGTCAGGGGGCGAACACCGGGGAGCTGTTTTTT. The rearrangement uses TRBV2 and TRBJ2-2; 7 nucleotides agree with TRBD1. Germline V gene data show CDR1 as SNHLY and CDR2 as FYNNEI. Trimming removed 5 bases from V and 0 bases from J; junction bases left unmatched: 0. The CDR3 has 14 amino acids.

This clone has a single count. The CDR3 reads CASSLWGTGRVNTEAFF. CDR3 nucleotides: TGTGCCAGCAGCTTGTGGGGGACAGGGAGGGTGAACACTGAAGCTTTCTTT. V gene TRBV5-5 combines with J gene TRBJ1-1; 9 bases agree with TRBD1. V trimming: 1 base; J trimming: 0 bases; junction bases outside the gene matches: 7. The CDR3 consists of 17 residues. Germline V gene data show CDR1 as SGHKS and CDR2 as YYEKEE (reference sequence).

The chain couples TRBV28 to TRBJ1-4; D is ambiguous. The V gene lost 9 bases and the J gene lost 7 bases, with 15 bases spanning the gap. This CDR3 is built from 13 residues. The V gene's germline CDR1 is MDHEN and CDR2 SYDVKM. The CDR3 DNA reads as TGTGCCAGTAAACGAGGAGGGCTTGAAAAACTGTTTTTT. This codes for CASKRGGLEKLFF.

The rearrangement links TRBV7-9 to TRBJ2-1, with 8 positions matching TRBD2. The germline CDR1 and CDR2 sequences are SEHNR and FQNEAQ (reference sequence). This CDR3 comprises 15 residues. Germline trimming cut 2 bases from V and 5 bases from J; bases unmatched to any gene: 5. The CDR3 DNA sequence: TGTGCCAGCAGCTTAAGGCGGGAGGAAAACAATGAGCAGTTCTTC. Translated: CASSLRREENNEQFF.